This T cell receptor beta chain was observed in a study of T cells in Graves' hyperthyroidism and ophthalmopathy. Study summary: Staff took peripheral blood when the initial diagnosis was made, before any treatment began.

This clonotype was detected ten times or more. Disease lasting under 3 months, a NOSPECS grade of at least 4, and a Clinical Activity Score of at least 3 were features of the ophthalmopathy patients. Uncontrolled infection, other autoimmune disease, pregnancy or lactation barred patients from enrollment. Thyroid ultrasound and orbital computed tomography, with clinical symptoms and serum thyroxine and TRAb, informed diagnoses. CDR3 size: 16 residues. Germline assignment: CDR1 DFQATT and CDR2 SNEGSKA (reference sequence). The trim removed 0 bases at V and 0 bases at J, leaving 5 bases unmatched. Amplified TCR beta CDR3 regions derived from RNA transcripts. A first-round RT-PCR of the TCR CDR3 used the HTBI primer set. One entry per CDR3 protein results from TCRdb running MiXCR on the multiplex PCR reads. The sample carries 200,000 to 250,000 distinct CDR3 sequences, 15% to 20% recorded once.

The source material was blood. The chain recombines TRBV20-1 with TRBJ2-1, with 7 bases aligning to TRBD2. This receptor was identified in a woman aged 18-29 years with Graves' ophthalmopathy. Here the CDR3 DNA reads TGCAGTGCTAGAGAAACGGGAGGCAGCTCCTACAATGAGCAGTTCTTC. It codes for CSARETGGSSYNEQFF.